The entry that follows covers one T cell receptor (beta chain) sequence. Its antigen is as yet unknown. The authors ran a second PCR of about 7 to 12 cycles using a sample-barcoded 5' primer and a J-beta primer mix. Each CDR3 protein gets one entry after TCRdb re-called the 5' RACE reads with MiXCR. The table records about 570,000 distinct CDR3 sequences, roughly 28% of them present only once. The data were obtained in a study of blood T cells in healthy people across ages. Findings and caveats of the study: It was not possible, with unsorted PBMCs, to conclusively compare naive and antigen-experienced cells. Relative to aged donors, long-lived donors carried more naive CD4+ cells and displayed higher diversity.

Per sample, at least 5 micrograms of total RNA were extracted. The V gene lost 4 bases and the J gene lost 8 bases, with 16 bases spanning the gap. CDR3 size: 14 residues. CDR1 is SGHDT and CDR2 is YYEEEE in the germline V gene. Input material: blood. This chain joins TRBV5-6 and TRBJ2-4; D unresolved. The sequence derives from an older woman in good health. CDR3 protein: CASSPRAILDIQYF. As DNA, the CDR3 is TGTGCCAGCAGCCCCCGGGCCATACTGGACATTCAGTACTTC.